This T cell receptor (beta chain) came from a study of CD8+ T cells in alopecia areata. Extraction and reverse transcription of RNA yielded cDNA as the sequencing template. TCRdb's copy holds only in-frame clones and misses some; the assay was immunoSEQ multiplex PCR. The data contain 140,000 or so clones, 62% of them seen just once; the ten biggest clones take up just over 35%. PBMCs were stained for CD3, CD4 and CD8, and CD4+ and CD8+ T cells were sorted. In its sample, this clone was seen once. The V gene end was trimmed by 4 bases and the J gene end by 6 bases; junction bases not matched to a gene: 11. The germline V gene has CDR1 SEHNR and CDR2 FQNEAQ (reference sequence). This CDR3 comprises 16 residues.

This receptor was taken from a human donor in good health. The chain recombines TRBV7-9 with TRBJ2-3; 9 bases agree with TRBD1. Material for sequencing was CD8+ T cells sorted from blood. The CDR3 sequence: CASSWGVGQGFDTQYF. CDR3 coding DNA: TGTGCCAGCAGCTGGGGTGTCGGACAGGGGTTCGATACGCAGTATTTT.